Presented here are 30 T cell receptor beta chains from one specimen sequenced in a study of control samples from healthy donors and cancer patients. Sequenced by immunoSEQ multiplex PCR; TCRdb stores in-frame clones only, minus some. The table records 25,000 or so clones, roughly 85% of them present only once. Material: PBMCs. All receptors derive from a woman aged 55-75 years with head and neck cancer.

This clone was found a few times. The rearrangement links TRBV18 to TRBJ2-1; 8 nucleotides match TRBD2. Germline V gene data show CDR1 as KGHSH and CDR2 as LQKENI. The CDR3 totals 12 residues. V shed 8 bases, J shed 6 bases, and the junction held 3 bases outside the gene matches. The CDR3 reads CASHRGGNEQFF. The CDR3, as DNA: TGTGCCAGCCACCGGGGGGGCAATGAGCAGTTCTTC.

J is TRBJ1-4 and V is TRBV6-5; 8 positions agree with TRBD1. This CDR3 spans 14 amino acids. Germline CDR1 reads MNHEY; CDR2 reads SVGAGI. The V segment lost 7 bases and the J segment 5 bases; nucleotides outside the gene matches: 6. CDR3 DNA sequence: TGTGCCAGCAAAGCAGGGGGCGTGAATGAAAAACTGTTTTTT. It yields the protein CASKAGGVNEKLFF.

J is TRBJ2-7 and V is TRBV5-1; 7 nucleotides agree with TRBD1. The CDR3 is made up of 15 amino acids. The junction had 3 bases not matched to a gene; V was cut back by 0 bases and J by 0 bases. Germline V gene data show CDR1 as SGHRS and CDR2 as YFSETQ. The CDR3 coding sequence is TGCGCCAGCAGCTTGGCCCCAGGGGGCTCCTACGAGCAGTACTTC. This translates into CASSLAPGGSYEQYF.

V gene TRBV5-5 combines with J gene TRBJ1-4; 8 bases line up with TRBD1. Germline V gene sequence: CDR1 SGHKS, CDR2 YYEKEE (reference sequence). This CDR3 is built from 15 residues. J lost 6 bases, V lost 3 bases, and 7 bases had no gene match. The CDR3 region is CASSYYETGDEKLFF. The CDR3 region has the DNA TGTGCCAGCAGCTATTATGAGACAGGGGATGAAAAACTGTTTTTT.

The chain is built from TRBV6-1 and TRBJ2-1; 15 bases align to TRBD2. Germline loops: CDR1 MNHNS, CDR2 SASEGT. The CDR3 contains 21 residues. With V trimmed by 2 bases and J by 9 bases, 20 bases remained unmatched. The CDR3 spells CASSELKTGIGLAGGPSEQFF. The CDR3 DNA follows: TGTGCCAGCAGTGAACTGAAGACAGGGATCGGACTAGCGGGGGGGCCAAGTGAGCAGTTCTTC.

The chain is built from TRBV10-2 and TRBJ2-3; TRBD1 agrees at 9 bases. This CDR3 has 12 residues. The germline V gene has CDR1 WSHSY and CDR2 SAAADI. V lost 7 bases, J lost 6 bases, and 2 bases stayed unmatched. CDR3: CASKGTGDTQYF. For the CDR3, the DNA is TGCGCCAGCAAAGGGACAGGGGATACGCAGTATTTT.

The rearrangement joins TRBV10-1 to TRBJ2-7; 8 bases map to TRBD2. Germline V lookup: CDR1 WNHNN, CDR2 SYGVQD (reference sequence). The J segment lost 0 bases and the V segment lost 4 bases, leaving 2 bases of the junction unmatched. This CDR3 region has 14 residues. CDR3 in amino acids: CASSGTSGSYEQYF. The CDR3, as DNA: TGCGCCAGCAGTGGTACTAGCGGCTCCTACGAGCAGTACTTC.

This clone was seen a few times. The chain combines TRBV19 with TRBJ1-5; the D is unclear. CDR3 length equals 14 residues. The germline V gene has CDR1 LNHDA and CDR2 SQIVND (reference sequence). Trimming stripped 8 bases from V and 0 bases from J, with 11 bases between. CDR3 in DNA: TGTGCCAGTCAATTGGGAAATAGCAATCAGCCCCAGCATTTT. Its protein product is CASQLGNSNQPQHF.

V and J are TRBV19 and TRBJ1-3; 8 bases match TRBD1. After removal of 4 bases from V and 2 bases from J, the junction contained 4 bases not matched to a gene. Per germline, CDR1 LNHDA and CDR2 SQIVND (reference sequence). CDR3 length equals 15 residues. The CDR3 DNA is TGTGCCAGTAGTAGAGACAGGGGTCCTGGAAACACCATATATTTT. As protein: CASSRDRGPGNTIYF.

This clone was seen a single time. This chain uses TRBV7-6 with TRBJ1-2; TRBD1 agrees at 9 bases. V lost 5 bases and J lost 8; bases outside the gene matches: 15. CDR3 length: 16 residues. From germline, CDR1 is SGHVS and CDR2 FNYEAQ. The CDR3 is CASSTSLTGTGRGYTF. DNA for the CDR3: TGTGCCAGCAGCACTAGCCTTACCGGGACAGGGAGAGGCTACACCTTC.

The rearrangement uses TRBV3-1 (or the pseudogene TRBV3-2) and TRBJ1-5; 9 positions match TRBD1. The CDR3 loop spans 13 amino acids. Trimming took 4 bases from V and 11 from J; bases not matched to a gene: 6. The germline V gene encodes CDR1 LGHDT and CDR2 YNNKEL (reference sequence). CDR3 sequence (DNA): TGTGCCAGCAGCCGCGGGACAGGGCGAGCCCAGCATTTT. This codes for CASSRGTGRAQHF.

The chain carries TRBV11-2 and TRBJ1-6; 8 bases line up with TRBD1. This CDR3 contains 18 residues. V shed 0 bases, J shed 7 bases, and the junction held 11 bases outside the gene matches. Per germline, CDR1 SGHAT and CDR2 FQNNGV. Here the CDR3 DNA reads TGTGCCAGCAGCTTAGACCCCCGTACCGGACAGGGAAATTCACCCCTCCACTTT. It codes for CASSLDPRTGQGNSPLHF.

The sample holds a few counts of this clone. The same CDR3 can be traced to other DNA sequences in this sample. The V call is TRBV6-6, the J call TRBJ1-5; no firm D call. This CDR3 is 12 amino acids long. V was trimmed by 0 bases and J by 7 bases, leaving 4 bases between them. The germline V gene has CDR1 MNHNY and CDR2 SVGAGI (reference sequence). The DNA of the CDR3 is TGTGCCAGCAGTTACTCGACCCAGCCCCAGCATTTT. Protein: CASSYSTQPQHF.

J is TRBJ2-2 and V is TRBV11-2, with 9 bases lining up with TRBD2. This CDR3 contains 16 residues. The junction had 10 bases not matched to a gene; V was cut back by 6 bases and J by 5 bases. CDR1 is SGHAT, CDR2 FQNNGV, per germline. The CDR3 here is CASSRNVAGETGELFF. In DNA, the CDR3 is TGTGCCAGCAGTCGGAATGTAGCGGGAGAAACCGGGGAGCTGTTTTTT.

V is TRBV5-1 and J is TRBJ2-1, with no clear D. Trimming left V 5 bases short and J 5 bases short, with 11 bases between. The V gene's germline CDR1 is SGHRS and CDR2 YFSETQ. The CDR3 is 13 residues long. The CDR3 spells CASRWIEDNEQFF. CDR3 sequence (DNA): TGCGCCAGCAGGTGGATAGAGGACAATGAGCAGTTCTTC.

There are a few counts of this clone. The rearrangement uses TRBV5-6 and TRBJ2-5, with no clear D. Germline-derived CDR1 and CDR2 are SGHDT and YYEEEE. V lost 1 base and J lost 5, with 3 bases in between. The CDR3 length is 11 residues. The CDR3, as DNA: TGTGCCAGCAGCTTGCGGGAGACCCAGTACTTC. It is translated as CASSLRETQYF.

This clone was recorded only once. V gene TRBV7-9 combines with J gene TRBJ2-3; no definite D call. V dropped 2 bases and J dropped 5 bases, with 8 bases sitting between them. From germline, CDR1 is SEHNR and CDR2 FQNEAQ (reference sequence). This CDR3 has 13 residues. CDR3 sequence: CASSLTMEDTQYF. CDR3 DNA: TGTGCCAGCAGCTTAACGATGGAAGATACGCAGTATTTT.

V usage is TRBV7-3 and J usage is TRBJ1-6; D not resolved. Per germline, CDR1 SGHTA and CDR2 FQGTGA. V lost 2 bases and J lost 13, with 12 bases in between. The CDR3 sequence is 13 residues long. The CDR3 DNA follows: TGTGCCAGCAGCTTATACGGGGAAGGGCCCCTCCACTTT. Its protein product is CASSLYGEGPLHF.

This chain uses TRBV5-1 with TRBJ1-1; 10 bases match TRBD1. The trim removed 5 bases at V and 7 bases at J, leaving 8 bases unmatched. Germline CDR1 reads SGHRS; CDR2 reads YFSETQ. This CDR3 has 14 amino acids. The CDR3 bases are TGCGCCAGCAGTACCGGGACAGGGGCTAGTGAAGCTTTCTTT. Amino acid sequence: CASSTGTGASEAFF.

This clone appeared a few times. The chain joins TRBV4-1 to TRBJ1-2, with D unclear. This CDR3 contains 13 residues. Germline values: CDR1 MGHRA, CDR2 YSYEKL. V dropped 0 bases and J dropped 4 bases, with 6 bases sitting between them. The CDR3, as DNA: TGCGCCAGCAGCCAAGAGCGCACCTATGGCTACACCTTC. It codes for CASSQERTYGYTF.

This clone has just one count. This chain connects TRBV30 to TRBJ2-7; D unclear. The CDR3 covers 14 residues. With 0 bases removed from V and 3 bases from J, the gap between germline ends came to 12 bases. Germline CDR1 reads GTSNPN; CDR2 reads SVGIG (reference sequence). CDR3 amino acids: CAWSVAPLIYEQYF. CDR3 DNA sequence: TGTGCCTGGAGTGTAGCTCCCCTCATCTACGAGCAGTACTTC.

This clone was counted only a few times. This rearrangement joins TRBV6-2 or TRBV6-3 to TRBJ2-5; no reliable D call. Trimming left V 0 bases short and J 6 bases short, with 8 bases between. In germline, CDR1 is MNHEY, CDR2 SVGEGT. The CDR3 extends over 13 amino acids. The CDR3 sequence is CASSYSPPQTQYF. CDR3 nucleotide sequence: TGTGCCAGCAGTTACTCGCCCCCCCAGACCCAGTACTTC.

V usage is TRBV9 and J usage is TRBJ1-1; no reliable D call. Trimming took off 0 bases at V and 0 bases at J, with 6 bases between the two ends. CDR3 length equals 14 residues. Germline V gene lookup returns CDR1 SGDLS and CDR2 YYNGEE. The CDR3 DNA is TGTGCCAGCAGCGTAGGGCAGCTGAACACTGAAGCTTTCTTT. Translating it yields CASSVGQLNTEAFF. Combining the CDR3 with reference TRBV9 and TRBJ1-1 gives the whole variable domain DSGVTQTPKHLITATGQRVTLRCSPRSGDLSVYWYQQSLDQGLQFLIQYYNGEERAKGNILERFSAQQFPDLHSELNLSSLELGDSALYFCASSVGQLNTEAFFGQGTRLTVV.

The chain carries TRBV7-9 and TRBJ1-2; 9 bases line up with TRBD1. Per the germline V gene, CDR1 is SEHNR and CDR2 is FQNEAQ (reference sequence). V was pared by 3 bases and J by 8 bases, with 13 bases of the junction left unmatched. This CDR3 comprises 16 residues. In DNA, the CDR3 is TGTGCCAGCAGCTTCCCCGGGACAGGGTTGTCGTACGGCTACACCTTC. Its protein product is CASSFPGTGLSYGYTF.

The rearrangement joins TRBV30 to TRBJ1-1; 8 nucleotides agree with TRBD1. Germline trimming cut 7 bases from V and 0 bases from J; bases unmatched to any gene: 4. Per germline, CDR1 GTSNPN and CDR2 SVGIG (reference sequence). This CDR3 comprises 13 residues. CDR3 DNA sequence: TGTGCCTTACAGGGGGTAGTGAACACTGAAGCTTTCTTT. This translates into CALQGVVNTEAFF.

This chain joins TRBV5-8 and TRBJ2-1; 8 bases map to TRBD2. Trimming took 2 bases from V and 6 from J; bases not matched to a gene: 22. The CDR3 runs 20 residues. Germline V gene sequence: CDR1 SGHTS, CDR2 YDEGEE. The DNA of the CDR3 is TGTGCCAGCAGCTTTCTGCTCGGCTTCGGGAGGGCCAATTCGATCAATGAGCAGTTCTTC. The encoded protein is CASSFLLGFGRANSINEQFF.

The chain combines TRBV6-5 with TRBJ2-7, with TRBD1 matching 9 bases. Germline values: CDR1 MNHEY, CDR2 SVGAGI. CDR3 length: 12 amino acids. V dropped 10 bases and J dropped 5; count of bases not matched to a gene: 6. CDR3 region: CATEGQGDEQYF. The CDR3 coding sequence is TGTGCCACAGAGGGACAGGGTGACGAGCAGTACTTC.

The gene calls are TRBV6-5 and TRBJ2-3; 9 bases agree with TRBD1. Germline CDR1 reads MNHEY; CDR2 reads SVGAGI. This CDR3 is built from 15 residues. J lost 4 bases, V lost 4 bases, and 6 bases had no gene match. CDR3 protein: CASSLTGGSADTQYF. In DNA, the CDR3 is TGTGCCAGCAGTTTAACAGGGGGCAGTGCAGATACGCAGTATTTT.

The chain links TRBV7-9 to TRBJ2-5, with TRBD2 matching 9 bases. The V segment lost 1 base and the J segment 1 base; nucleotides outside the gene matches: 7. This CDR3 has 17 residues. CDR1 SEHNR and CDR2 FQNEAQ come from the germline V gene (reference sequence). Here the CDR3 reads CASSLGGVAGAQETQYF. Written as DNA, the CDR3 is TGTGCCAGCAGCTTAGGTGGAGTAGCGGGGGCCCAAGAGACCCAGTACTTC.

The chain employs TRBV20-1 and TRBJ2-1; a weak D match, TRBD2 (7 bases). Germline assignment: CDR1 DFQATT and CDR2 SNEGSKA (reference sequence). V was clipped by 3 bases and J by 7 bases, with 19 bases between them. The CDR3 covers 15 residues. The CDR3 DNA reads TGCAGTGCTAGTAGGGGGAGGGAAGGCAAAAATGAGCAGTTCTTC. The encoded protein is CSASRGREGKNEQFF.